Listed here is a single T cell receptor beta chain. In this sample, this clonotype turned up a few times. The specificity of this receptor is unknown. Base-call qualities are not available, and no considerably larger clone is one nucleotide away. These data originate in a study of identical twins (dated by TCRdb to about 2016). About the investigation overall: TCR alpha and beta repertoires from monozygotic twins, unrelated adults of various ages and cord blood were deep-sequenced to test whether fetal clonotypes persist. Replicate twin experiments were performed at different times using different library preparation protocols to rule out contamination.

All donors were healthy Caucasians. Libraries were prepared through 5' RACE. TCRdb names Illumina HiSeq 2000 as the instrument used. A universal primer binding site was added through template switching, and the final cDNA carried a unique molecular identifier so that TCR cDNA molecules could be counted accurately. Specific primers in the conserved constant-segment region were used to synthesize first-strand cDNA for the TCR alpha and beta chains. To control for contamination, every cDNA library was double barcoded, receiving both a SMART-Mk sample barcode and Illumina barcodes. TruSeq adapter sequences along with Illumina sample barcodes were introduced in two successive PCR steps. The TCR alpha and beta cDNA libraries were sequenced on the Illumina HiSeq platform using custom primers. In the paper's pipeline: Raw reads were processed with MiGEC to extract unique molecular identifiers, and MiXCR was used to determine CDR3 positions. For each individual, recombination models were inferred using an EM algorithm with the repgenHMM and IGoR tools. The tcR package in R was used for shared clonotype analysis, with sharing normalized by the product of cloneset sizes. Out-of-frame nonproductive sequences were analyzed to study raw recombination free of thymic and clonal selection effects. TCRdb reprocessed the public reads (quality trimming at Q25 with fastp, clone calling with MiXCR) and kept in-frame beta chains. Rows are unified per CDR3 protein, each entry keeping the most common DNA and genes. The V and J calls come from TCRdb's annotation, not from the publication. The sample table records 1.5 million to 2 million distinct CDR3 sequences; less than 40% of these occur just once. Together, the top ten hold about 0.27% of the sample.

Summary of the overall study and its limitations: Abundant cord blood beta clonotypes carried fewer insertions; young adult naive repertoires showed a weaker similar trend, while memory repertoires showed none. Invariant T cells such as MAIT and iNKT could partly confound zero-insertion analyses, although diverse VJ usage argued against such confounding for most clonotypes. Out-of-frame TCR alpha sharing in monozygotic twins was systematically underestimated by recombination models, whereas sharing between unrelated individuals was in agreement with the recombination models. Excess twin sharing in beta out-of-frame sequences was weaker because fewer shared sequences lowered the signal-to-noise ratio. Compared with coincidental sharing between unrelated individuals, out-of-frame TCR alpha sequences shared between twins had an excess of sequences with low generation probability. Because the same donors could not be followed over many years, the conclusions depended on cross-sectional statistical analysis.

The sequencing input was cord blood. The origin of this receptor is a newborn girl in good health.

The nucleotides read TGCATTATCGGAGACCTCAATGAGCAGTTCTTC. Its amino acids are CIIGDLNEQFF. The chain couples TRBV20-1 to TRBJ2-1; confidence is insufficient to name the D gene. Measured from the cysteine to the phenylalanine, the CDR3 is 11 residues long. Only the CDR3 DNA stays, 33 bases, in frame from base 1. Looking up the germline V gene (reference sequence) yields CDR1 DFQATT and CDR2 SNEGSKA.